This T cell receptor beta chain came from a study of T cells in Graves' hyperthyroidism and ophthalmopathy. This clonotype occurred many times. The CDR3 is 16 amino acids. Trimming pared 2 bases from V and 0 bases from J, leaving 11 bases between. CDR1 is MDHEN, CDR2 SYDVKM, per germline. TCR beta CDR3 regions were amplified from RNA. An initial round of RT-PCR targeting the TCR CDR3 relied on the HTBI primer set. From the multiplex PCR reads, TCRdb called clonotypes with MiXCR, one entry per CDR3 protein. The sample lists about 290,000 distinct CDR3 sequences, 13% seen once, with 7% to 8.5% in the top ten.

This receptor was taken from a woman under 40 with Graves' hyperthyroidism that later progressed to Graves' ophthalmopathy. The chain has TRBV28 and TRBJ2-1; unclear D gene. The sequencing sample was made of blood. The CDR3 nucleotides are TGTGCCAGCAGTTTACCCCACAGACTCTCCTACAATGAGCAGTTCTTC. The encoded protein is CASSLPHRLSYNEQFF.